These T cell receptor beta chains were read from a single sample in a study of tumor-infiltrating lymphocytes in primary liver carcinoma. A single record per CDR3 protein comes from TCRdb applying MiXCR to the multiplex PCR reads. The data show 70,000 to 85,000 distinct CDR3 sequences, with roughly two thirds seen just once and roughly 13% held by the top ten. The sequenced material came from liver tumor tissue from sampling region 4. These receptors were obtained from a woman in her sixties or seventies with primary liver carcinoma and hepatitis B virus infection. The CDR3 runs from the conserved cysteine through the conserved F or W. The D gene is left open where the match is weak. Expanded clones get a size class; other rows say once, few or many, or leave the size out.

CDR3aa: CASSLVDRGLVTGELFF
CDR3nt: TGTGCCAGCAGCCTTGTAGACAGGGGACTTGTCACCGGGGAGCTGTTTTTT
j_gene: TRBJ2-2
d_gene: TRBD1
abundance: .
v_gene: TRBV11-2

CDR3aa: CANSEGGLDIPNEQYF
CDR3nt: TGTGCCAACAGTGAGGGGGGACTAGATATCCCCAACGAGCAGTACTTC
j_gene: TRBJ2-7
d_gene: TRBD2
abundance: .
v_gene: TRBV6-4

CDR3aa: CASSLARGRRREQFF
CDR3nt: TGTGCCAGCAGCTTAGCCAGGGGGAGGAGGAGGGAGCAGTTCTTC
j_gene: TRBJ2-1
d_gene: .
abundance: .
v_gene: TRBV11-2

CDR3aa: CASRHGLAGPDTQYF
CDR3nt: TGTGCCAGCAGACATGGACTAGCGGGCCCAGATACACAGTATTTT
j_gene: TRBJ2-3
d_gene: TRBD2
abundance: .
v_gene: TRBV11-2

CDR3aa: CASSTRTGSHGELFF
CDR3nt: TGTGCCAGCAGCACGAGAACAGGGTCGCACGGGGAGCTGTTTTTT
j_gene: TRBJ2-2
d_gene: .
abundance: many
v_gene: TRBV7-9

CDR3aa: CASYPPQGPTRELFF
CDR3nt: TGTGCCAGCTACCCTCCGCAAGGACCGACCAGGGAGCTGTTTTTT
j_gene: TRBJ2-2
d_gene: .
abundance: .
v_gene: TRBV11-2

CDR3aa: CANSQDLILAGGGTWELFF
CDR3nt: TGTGCCAACAGCCAAGATTTAATACTAGCGGGAGGAGGCACCTGGGAGCTGTTTTTT
j_gene: TRBJ2-2
d_gene: TRBD2
abundance: .
v_gene: TRBV4-2

CDR3aa: CASSPGAVGKYEQYF
CDR3nt: TGTGCCAGCAGCCCCGGGGCAGTGGGCAAATACGAGCAGTACTTC
j_gene: TRBJ2-7
d_gene: .
abundance: .
v_gene: TRBV11-3

CDR3aa: CASNYSQGRGYTF
CDR3nt: TGTGCCAGCAATTACTCACAGGGGCGGGGCTACACATTC
j_gene: TRBJ1-2
d_gene: TRBD1
abundance: .
v_gene: TRBV6-5

CDR3aa: CVGSLRRGAPLETQYF
CDR3nt: TGTGTCGGTAGCTTACGGCGGGGGGCGCCTCTAGAGACCCAGTACTTC
j_gene: TRBJ2-5
d_gene: TRBD2
abundance: .
v_gene: TRBV11-3

CDR3aa: CASSVELRRYSNQPQHF
CDR3nt: TGTGCCAGTAGTGTGGAATTACGGCGGTATAGCAATCAGCCCCAGCATTTT
j_gene: TRBJ1-5
d_gene: .
abundance: once
v_gene: TRBV19

CDR3aa: CASTSGLAGSSTDEQYF
CDR3nt: TGCGCCAGCACCTCGGGACTAGCGGGATCCAGCACCGACGAGCAGTACTTC
j_gene: TRBJ2-7
d_gene: TRBD2
abundance: once
v_gene: TRBV5-4

CDR3aa: CASSRPPPTGGLKETQYF
CDR3nt: TGTGCCAGCAGTCGCCCCCCTCCAACAGGGGGCTTAAAAGAGACCCAGTACTTC
j_gene: TRBJ2-5
d_gene: TRBD1
abundance: many
v_gene: TRBV6-5

CDR3aa: CASSSGTPRALF
CDR3nt: TGTGCCAGCAGCTCCGGGACCCCCAGGGCGCTCTTC
j_gene: TRBJ2-1
d_gene: .
abundance: .
v_gene: TRBV28

CDR3aa: CASSWDIGNEQYF
CDR3nt: TGTGCCAGCAGCTGGGACATAGGTAACGAGCAGTACTTC
j_gene: TRBJ2-7
d_gene: .
abundance: many
v_gene: TRBV5-4

CDR3aa: CASSLRPAESDEQFF
CDR3nt: TGTGCCAGCAGCCTCAGGCCAGCGGAGTCGGATGAGCAGTTCTTC
j_gene: TRBJ2-1
d_gene: .
abundance: .
v_gene: TRBV11-2

CDR3aa: CANSVPDRASYEQYF
CDR3nt: TGTGCCAACAGTGTTCCGGACAGAGCCTCCTACGAGCAGTACTTC
j_gene: TRBJ2-7
d_gene: .
abundance: few
v_gene: TRBV6-1

CDR3aa: CASRVGNRGRNEKLFF
CDR3nt: TGTGCCAGCCGCGTAGGAAACAGGGGGCGTAATGAAAAACTGTTTTTT
j_gene: TRBJ1-4
d_gene: TRBD1
abundance: .
v_gene: TRBV9

CDR3aa: CASSPGTGQETQYF
CDR3nt: TGTGCCAGCAGTCCCGGGACAGGCCAAGAGACCCAGTACTTC
j_gene: TRBJ2-5
d_gene: TRBD1
abundance: many
v_gene: TRBV7-9

CDR3aa: CASGLRKTQYF
CDR3nt: TGTGCCAGCGGTTTACGAAAGACCCAGTACTTC
j_gene: TRBJ2-5
d_gene: .
abundance: .
v_gene: TRBV12-3/TRBV12-4

CDR3aa: CSAREDLNTEAFF
CDR3nt: TGCAGTGCCAGGGAGGATTTGAACACTGAAGCTTTCTTT
j_gene: TRBJ1-1
d_gene: .
abundance: .
v_gene: TRBV29-1

CDR3aa: CASGFLGTPNYEQYF
CDR3nt: TGTGCCAGCGGCTTTTTGGGGACACCCAATTACGAGCAGTACTTC
j_gene: TRBJ2-7
d_gene: .
abundance: medium-sized
v_gene: TRBV28

CDR3aa: CASSLLRDSSIGTQYF
CDR3nt: TGTGCCAGCAGTTTGCTGAGAGACTCTAGCATAGGTACGCAGTATTTT
j_gene: TRBJ2-3
d_gene: .
abundance: .
v_gene: TRBV12-3/TRBV12-4

CDR3aa: CTSSFDNTDTQYF
CDR3nt: TGCACCAGCAGCTTTGACAACACAGATACGCAATATTTT
j_gene: TRBJ2-3
d_gene: .
abundance: .
v_gene: TRBV5-1

CDR3aa: CASSKDLEETQYF
CDR3nt: TGTGCCAGCAGCAAGGACCTTGAGGAGACCCAGTACTTC
j_gene: TRBJ2-5
d_gene: .
abundance: many
v_gene: TRBV5-4

CDR3aa: CVISTQGRQNTEAFF
CDR3nt: TGTGTCATCAGTACTCAGGGACGGCAGAATACTGAAGCTTTCTTT
j_gene: TRBJ1-1
d_gene: .
abundance: .
v_gene: TRBV6-5

CDR3aa: CACSFGLMNRETQYF
CDR3nt: TGTGCCTGCAGCTTTGGACTCATGAACCGAGAGACCCAATACTTC
j_gene: TRBJ2-5
d_gene: .
abundance: .
v_gene: TRBV5-5

CDR3aa: CASSGRWEQPQHF
CDR3nt: TGTGCCAGCAGTGGCAGGTGGGAGCAGCCCCAACATTTT
j_gene: TRBJ1-5
d_gene: .
abundance: .
v_gene: TRBV12-3/TRBV12-4

CDR3aa: CASSDRVSNQPQHF
CDR3nt: TGTGCCAGCAGTGACAGGGTGAGCAATCAGCCCCAGCATTTT
j_gene: TRBJ1-5
d_gene: .
abundance: few
v_gene: TRBV2

CDR3aa: CSVHSQETQYF
CDR3nt: TGCAGCGTACATTCTCAAGAGACCCAGTACTTC
j_gene: TRBJ2-5
d_gene: .
abundance: many
v_gene: TRBV29-1

CDR3aa: CASSRGTRGGYTF
CDR3nt: TGCGCCAGCAGCCGGGGCACAAGGGGTGGCTACACCTTC
j_gene: TRBJ1-2
d_gene: .
abundance: .
v_gene: TRBV4-1

CDR3aa: CTSSSGQYF
CDR3nt: TGTACCAGCAGCTCCGGGCAGTACTTC
j_gene: TRBJ2-7
d_gene: .
abundance: few
v_gene: TRBV7-3

CDR3aa: CASSLSGRVHERYF
CDR3nt: TGTGCCAGCAGTTTAAGCGGGCGGGTGCACGAGCGGTACTTC
j_gene: TRBJ2-7
d_gene: .
abundance: .
v_gene: TRBV11-3

CDR3aa: CASSDTLISGRGVPRNIQYF
CDR3nt: TGTGCCAGCAGCGACACTTTGATTAGCGGGAGGGGGGTACCGCGAAACATTCAGTACTTC
j_gene: TRBJ2-4
d_gene: TRBD2
abundance: .
v_gene: TRBV7-9

CDR3aa: CASSFHGNTGELFF
CDR3nt: TGCGCCAGCAGCTTTCACGGTAACACCGGGGAGCTGTTTTTT
j_gene: TRBJ2-2
d_gene: .
abundance: once
v_gene: TRBV5-1